The clone carrying this T cell receptor (beta chain) was recorded once. As originally analysed: By means of reference gene primer amplification, nucleated cell counts were estimated. Clones were read by immunoSEQ multiplex PCR, and TCRdb kept only the in-frame ones, dropping some. Clonal size and the V and J genes are those of that table, whereas D and trimming came from the DNA. This table has more than 100,000 clones, more than 85% appearing once. Trimming at V came to 3 bases and at J to 0 bases, leaving 11 bases not matched to a gene. This CDR3 has 18 amino acids. CDR1 is KGHDR and CDR2 is SFDVKD in the germline V gene. The data are from a study of blood T cell repertoires in COVID-19. Study summary: The origin of the acute and convalescent COVID-19 samples was the United States, Italy and Spain. PBMCs, B-cell-depleted T cells, or T cells provided the cDNA or gDNA that made up the material.

Sequencing was done on a sample of peripheral blood. This clonotype was sampled from a man aged 50 to 59 with active or convalescent COVID-19. The chain employs TRBV24-1 and TRBJ2-3, with TRBD1 matching over 7 bases. The CDR3 protein is CATSDIGQELGSTDTQYF. The DNA for the CDR3 is TGTGCCACCAGTGATATCGGACAGGAATTAGGGAGCACAGATACGCAGTATTTT.